Below, 3 T cell receptor beta chains from the same sample are listed, as sequenced in a study of cytomegalovirus exposure and HLA in healthy donors. PCR used 60 Vbeta primers and 13 Jbeta primers. Some clones are missing from TCRdb's copy, which holds only in-frame ones; the method was immunoSEQ multiplex PCR. The sample contains approximately 160,000 clones, roughly 80% of which appear only once. The specimen sequenced was PBMCs. Source of these receptors: a man aged 25 to 40 in good health and CMV-seropositive.

The rearrangement uses TRBV6-5 and TRBJ1-3, with D hard to call. CDR1 is MNHEY and CDR2 is SVGAGI in the germline V gene. The CDR3 sequence is 14 residues long. Trimming took 1 base from V and 8 from J, leaving 12 bases between them. CDR3 sequence reads: CASSYLPNGDTIYF. Written as DNA, the CDR3 is TGTGCCAGCAGTTACTTGCCCAACGGGGACACCATATATTTT.

The J gene is TRBJ2-7, the V gene TRBV11-2, with TRBD1 matching 9 bases. Germline V gene lookup returns CDR1 SGHAT and CDR2 FQNNGV. Losses at the gene ends were 10 bases for V and 5 bases for J; bases not matched to a gene: 12. The CDR3 has 14 amino acids. The CDR3 sequence: CATIVSDRGHEQYF. The CDR3 DNA reads as TGTGCCACCATAGTCTCGGACAGGGGCCACGAGCAGTACTTC.

This clone has only a few counts. The chain couples TRBV11-2 to TRBJ2-2; maybe TRBD1 (6 bases). CDR1 and CDR2 (germline): SGHAT, FQNNGV. This CDR3 region has 14 residues. The V end lost 7 bases, the J end lost 6 bases, and 15 bases lay between the germline ends. The CDR3 reads CASNPRGSAGELFF. CDR3 nucleotide sequence: TGTGCCAGCAACCCCAGGGGTTCAGCCGGGGAGCTGTTTTTT.